This entry is about one T cell receptor (beta chain). Its target is unknown. Purity of the CD4+ and CD8+ cells, isolated by positive magnetic bead selection, was checked by flow cytometry. The data were produced by immunoSEQ multiplex PCR, yet TCRdb's version contains in-frame clones alone and is incomplete. The table has more than 15,000 clones, around 67% seen once. The sample comes from a study of somatic mutations in cytotoxic T cells in rheumatoid arthritis. Germline CDR1 SGHRS, CDR2 YFSETQ. Unmatched junction bases numbered 6, after V lost 1 base and J lost 0 bases. CDR3 length: 18 residues. Broader study findings: Nobody knew which antigens the expanded CD8+ clones targeted.

The receptor's source is a woman aged 60 to 75 in good health. J is TRBJ2-1 and V is TRBV5-1, with 11 positions matching TRBD2. The source material was CD8+ T cells sorted from blood. For the CDR3, the DNA is TGCGCCAGCAGCTTGACTAGCGGGGGCCTCAGCTCCTACAATGAGCAGTTCTTC. It codes for CASSLTSGGLSSYNEQFF.